This is a list of T cell receptor beta chains from one sample in a study of cytomegalovirus exposure and HLA in healthy donors. Data came from immunoSEQ multiplex PCR; TCRdb stores just in-frame clones and leaves some out. Of about 170,000 clones in the sample, roughly 81% are singletons; the top ten hold around 4.9%. The sequenced material came from PBMCs. These receptors originate from a girl aged 10 to 17 in good health and CMV-seropositive. Each CDR3 is given with its conserved first and last residue. D genes are given only for firm matches. Only part of the rows carry a size: once, few, many, or a class if the clone is expanded.

size,V,length,D,J,DNA,CDR3
.,TRBV10-2,18,TRBD1,TRBJ2-7,TGCGCCAGCAGTAACTCCTCTCGGACAGGGACGGGGTCCTACGAGCAGTACTTC,CASSNSSRTGTGSYEQYF
.,TRBV4-1,15,.,TRBJ2-3,TGCGCCAGCAGCCCGACTGACTCTAGCACAGATACGCAGTATTTT,CASSPTDSSTDTQYF
few,TRBV19,13,TRBD1,TRBJ1-2,TGTGCCAGTAGTATACGAGGACAGGGGGACTACACCTTC,CASSIRGQGDYTF
.,TRBV19,15,.,TRBJ1-4,TGTGCCAGTAGTATAGGGGTAGCCTCCGTGGTCGAACTGTTTTTT,CASSIGVASVVELFF
once,TRBV10-3,14,.,TRBJ1-1,TGTGCCATCAGGCCCCGGGGGGAAACTGCTGAAGCTTTCTTT,CAIRPRGETAEAFF
.,TRBV9,19,.,TRBJ1-6,TGTGCCAGCAGCACCCCCCGAGGGGGTAGGGCTTCCGATAATTCACCCCTCCACTTT,CASSTPRGGRASDNSPLHF
.,TRBV29-1,10,.,TRBJ1-1,TGCAGCGTTTCCACAGGGGAAGCTTTCTTT,CSVSTGEAFF
.,TRBV21-1,14,.,TRBJ2-7,TGTGCCGGCCAGACAAGGGGTCGCCTCGGGGAGCAGTACTTC,CAGQTRGRLGEQYF
once,TRBV19,16,TRBD1,TRBJ1-5,TGTGCCAGTACTCCGGGACAGGGTCTAGGCAATCAGCCCCAGCATTTT,CASTPGQGLGNQPQHF
.,TRBV4-1,16,.,TRBJ2-7,TGCGCCAGCAGCCAAGATGAGCGTTTCCTGAAGTACGAGCAGTACTTC,CASSQDERFLKYEQYF
.,TRBV6-5,13,.,TRBJ1-1,TGTGCCAGCAGCCTTTCCCAGGGGTACGCAGCTTTCTTT,CASSLSQGYAAFF
.,TRBV15,14,TRBD1,TRBJ2-7,TGTGCCACCAGCAGAGCCAGGACAGGGTACGAGCAGTACTTC,CATSRARTGYEQYF
.,TRBV15,15,.,TRBJ1-1,TGTGCCACCAGCAGAGATCGAGGCAGTACCAACGAAGCTTTCTTT,CATSRDRGSTNEAFF
.,TRBV5-1,13,.,TRBJ1-1,TGCGCCAGCAGCTTGGACCGAGGAACTGAAGCTTTCTTT,CASSLDRGTEAFF
few,TRBV6-1,14,TRBD1,TRBJ1-1,TGTGCCAGCAGTAGAGAGGGGGCGCACACTGAAGCTTTCTTT,CASSREGAHTEAFF
.,TRBV11-2,13,.,TRBJ2-7,TGTGCCAGCACCCCCGGTCCGACCTACGAGCAGTACTTC,CASTPGPTYEQYF
.,TRBV6-5,14,TRBD1,TRBJ1-1,TGTGCCAGCGCGACAGGGGCGATAGGCACTGAAGCTTTCTTT,CASATGAIGTEAFF
.,TRBV7-9,17,.,TRBJ2-1,TGTTCCAGCAGCACTGCCTCGGTTGGGCCATTCTACAATGAGCAGTTCTTC,CSSSTASVGPFYNEQFF
.,TRBV4-2,15,.,TRBJ1-1,TGTGCCAGCAGCCAAGATAATACGGTGAACACTGAAGCTTTCTTT,CASSQDNTVNTEAFF
once,TRBV21-1,15,.,TRBJ1-4,TGTGCCAGCATTATGAGGGAGGGGCCATATGAAAAACTGTTTTTT,CASIMREGPYEKLFF
.,TRBV12-5,13,.,TRBJ2-7,TGTGCTAGTGGTTTGCTACAGGGGAGGGAGCAGTACTTC,CASGLLQGREQYF
.,TRBV19,18,TRBD1,TRBJ1-1,TGTGCCAGTAGTATTAACAGGGGGCATAAGTTCGGGAACACTGAAGCTTTCTTT,CASSINRGHKFGNTEAFF
.,TRBV6-5,15,.,TRBJ2-5,TGTGCCAGCAGTTACGGAAGGGGAAGGCAAGAGACCCAGTACTTC,CASSYGRGRQETQYF
.,TRBV6-1,14,TRBD1,TRBJ1-4,TGTGCCAGCGAGGGGACAGGGATCAATGAAAAACTGTTTTTT,CASEGTGINEKLFF
.,TRBV7-8,15,.,TRBJ2-3,TGTGCCAGCAGCTTGATGAGCGCTAGCACAGATACGCAGTATTTT,CASSLMSASTDTQYF
.,TRBV6-5,12,TRBD1,TRBJ1-2,TGTGCCAGCAGCCCAGACAGGGCTGGCTACACCTTC,CASSPDRAGYTF
.,TRBV19,16,.,TRBJ2-2,TGTGCCAGTACCTCCGGAGGGCAGTTTAACACCGGGGAGCTGTTTTTT,CASTSGGQFNTGELFF
.,TRBV11-2,14,.,TRBJ2-7,TGTGCCAGCAGCTTAGGGACTATTCACTACGAGCAGTACTTC,CASSLGTIHYEQYF
.,TRBV5-1,15,TRBD2,TRBJ2-1,TGCGCCAGCAGCTCAATAGCGGGTTCCTACAATGAGCAGTTCTTC,CASSSIAGSYNEQFF
.,TRBV5-1,16,TRBD1,TRBJ2-1,TGCGCCAGCAGCCCTGGACAGGGGAGCTCCTACAATGAGCAGTTCTTC,CASSPGQGSSYNEQFF